This T cell receptor beta chain came from a study of identical twins. V was clipped by 3 bases and J by 2 bases; unmatched bases: 12. Germline V gene sequence: CDR1 MDHEN, CDR2 SYDVKM. This CDR3 region has 18 residues. This clonotype was counted only a few times. TCRdb processed the 5' RACE reads anew with MiXCR; each CDR3 protein has one entry. This repertoire shows hundreds of thousands of distinct CDR3 sequences, over 5% found once; its top ten account for around 1.7%. The TCR originated in a young man in good health. The chain joins TRBV28 to TRBJ2-3, with TRBD2 matching 9 bases. Material: naive T cells sorted from blood. The CDR3 DNA reads as TGTGCCAGCAGTTTGGGGCGACTAGCGGACCACTACACAGATACGCAGTATTTT. Its translation is CASSLGRLADHYTDTQYF.